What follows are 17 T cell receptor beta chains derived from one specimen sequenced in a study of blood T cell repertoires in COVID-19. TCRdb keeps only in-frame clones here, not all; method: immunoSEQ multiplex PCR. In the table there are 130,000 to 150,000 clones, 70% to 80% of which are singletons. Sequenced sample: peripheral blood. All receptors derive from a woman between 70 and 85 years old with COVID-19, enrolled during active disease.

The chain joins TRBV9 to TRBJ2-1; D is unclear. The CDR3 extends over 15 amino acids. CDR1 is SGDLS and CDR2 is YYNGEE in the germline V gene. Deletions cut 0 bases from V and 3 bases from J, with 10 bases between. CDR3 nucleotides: TGTGCCAGCAGCGTAGACGGAGTAGGCTACAATGAGCAGTTCTTC. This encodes CASSVDGVGYNEQFF.

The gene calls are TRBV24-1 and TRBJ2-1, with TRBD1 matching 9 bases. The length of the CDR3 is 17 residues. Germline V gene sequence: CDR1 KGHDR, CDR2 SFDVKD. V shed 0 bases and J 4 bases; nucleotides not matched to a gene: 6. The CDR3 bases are TGTGCCACCAGTGATTTGCCCCGGACAGGGGAATACAATGAGCAGTTCTTC. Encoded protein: CATSDLPRTGEYNEQFF.

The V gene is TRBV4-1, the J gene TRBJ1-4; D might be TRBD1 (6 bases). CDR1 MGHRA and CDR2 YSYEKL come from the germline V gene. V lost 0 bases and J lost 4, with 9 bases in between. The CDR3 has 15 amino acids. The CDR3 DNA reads TGCGCCAGCAGCCAAGAACAGGGATTTAATGAAAAACTGTTTTTT. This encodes CASSQEQGFNEKLFF.

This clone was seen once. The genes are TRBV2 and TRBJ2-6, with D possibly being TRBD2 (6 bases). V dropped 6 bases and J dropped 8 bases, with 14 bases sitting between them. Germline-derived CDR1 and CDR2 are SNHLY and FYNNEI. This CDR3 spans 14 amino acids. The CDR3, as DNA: TGTGCCAGCAGCGCTAGCGCAGTAACCAACGTCCTGACTTTC. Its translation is CASSASAVTNVLTF. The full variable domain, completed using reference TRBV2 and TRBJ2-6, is EPEVTQTPSHQVTQMGQEVILRCVPISNHLYFYWYRQILGQKVEFLVSFYNNEISEKSEIFDDQFSVERPDGSNFTLKIRSTKLEDSAMYFCASSASAVTNVLTFGAGSRLTVL.

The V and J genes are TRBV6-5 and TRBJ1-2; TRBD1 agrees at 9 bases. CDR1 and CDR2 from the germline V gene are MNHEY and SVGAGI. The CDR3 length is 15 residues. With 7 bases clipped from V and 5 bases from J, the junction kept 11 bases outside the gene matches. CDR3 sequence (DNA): TGTGCCAGCACTCAAACGACAGGGGGAGGGTATGGCTACACCTTC. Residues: CASTQTTGGGYGYTF.

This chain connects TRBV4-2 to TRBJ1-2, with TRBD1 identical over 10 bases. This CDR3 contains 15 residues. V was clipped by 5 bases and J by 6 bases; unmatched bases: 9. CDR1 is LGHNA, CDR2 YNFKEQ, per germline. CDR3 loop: CASSSNPGTGDGYTF. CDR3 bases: TGTGCCAGCAGCTCGAATCCCGGGACAGGGGATGGCTACACCTTC.

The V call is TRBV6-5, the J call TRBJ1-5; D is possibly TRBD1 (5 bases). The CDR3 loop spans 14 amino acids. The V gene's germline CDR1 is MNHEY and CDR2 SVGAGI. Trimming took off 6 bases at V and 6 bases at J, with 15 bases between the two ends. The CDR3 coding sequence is TGTGCCAGCAGCCCGACAGACCAGGGTCAGCCCCAGCATTTT. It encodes CASSPTDQGQPQHF.

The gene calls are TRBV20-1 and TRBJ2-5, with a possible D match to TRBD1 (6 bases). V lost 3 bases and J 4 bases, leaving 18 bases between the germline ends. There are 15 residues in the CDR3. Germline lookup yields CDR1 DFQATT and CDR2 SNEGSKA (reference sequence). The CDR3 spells CSASGARGMAETQYF. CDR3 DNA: TGCAGTGCTAGTGGGGCGAGGGGGATGGCAGAGACCCAGTACTTC.

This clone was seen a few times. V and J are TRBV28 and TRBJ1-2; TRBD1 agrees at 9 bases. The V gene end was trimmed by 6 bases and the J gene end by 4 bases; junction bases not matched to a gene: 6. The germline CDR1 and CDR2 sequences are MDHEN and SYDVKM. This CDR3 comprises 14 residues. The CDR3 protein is CASRGTGRPYGYTF. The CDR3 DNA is TGTGCCAGCAGAGGGACAGGGAGACCCTATGGCTACACCTTC.

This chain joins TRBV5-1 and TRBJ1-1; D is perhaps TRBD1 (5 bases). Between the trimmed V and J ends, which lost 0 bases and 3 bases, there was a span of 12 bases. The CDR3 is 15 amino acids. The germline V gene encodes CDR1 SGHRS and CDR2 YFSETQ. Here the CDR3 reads CASSLAQGRYTEAFF. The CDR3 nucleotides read TGCGCCAGCAGCTTGGCCCAGGGTAGGTACACTGAAGCTTTCTTT.

Here the CDR3 DNA reads TGTGCCAGCAGTCAAACAGCCGACTCTGGAAACACCATATATTTT. Translated: CASSQTADSGNTIYF. The chain joins TRBV6-5 to TRBJ1-3; D uncertain. CDR3 length equals 15 residues. Germline V gene lookup returns CDR1 MNHEY and CDR2 SVGAGI. The ends were cut back, 5 bases at V and 0 bases at J, with 11 bases in the middle.

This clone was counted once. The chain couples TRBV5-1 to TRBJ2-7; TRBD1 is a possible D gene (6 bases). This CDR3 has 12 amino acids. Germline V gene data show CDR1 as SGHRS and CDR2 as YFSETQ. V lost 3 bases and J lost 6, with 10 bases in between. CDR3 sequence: CASSSQGSEQYF. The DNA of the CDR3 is TGCGCCAGCAGCTCACAGGGTTCCGAGCAGTACTTC.

DNA of the CDR3: TGTGCCAGCAGCCGTACCCAGGGATATACCTACGAGCAGTACTTC. Translation: CASSRTQGYTYEQYF. The chain couples TRBV5-5 to TRBJ2-7, with a weak D call TRBD1 (5 bases). V was clipped by 4 bases and J by 2 bases, with 16 bases between them. Germline V gene lookup returns CDR1 SGHKS and CDR2 YYEKEE (reference sequence). The CDR3 has 15 amino acids. The full variable domain, in which reference TRBV5-5 and TRBJ2-7 provide the parts outside the CDR3, is DAGVTQSPTHLIKTRGQQVTLRCSPISGHKSVSWYQQVLGQGPQFIFQYYEKEERGRGNFPDRFSARQFPNYSSELNVNALLLGDSALYLCASSRTQGYTYEQYFGPGTRLTVT.

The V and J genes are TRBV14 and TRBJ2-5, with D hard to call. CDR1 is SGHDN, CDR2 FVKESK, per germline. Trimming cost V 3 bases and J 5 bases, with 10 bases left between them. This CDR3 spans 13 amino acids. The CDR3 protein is CASSQGQWETQYF. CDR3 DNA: TGTGCCAGCAGCCAGGGCCAGTGGGAGACCCAGTACTTC. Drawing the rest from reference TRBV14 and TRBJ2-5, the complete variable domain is EAGVTQFPSHSVIEKGQTVTLRCDPISGHDNLYWYRRVMGKEIKFLLHFVKESKQDESGMPNNRFLAERTGGTYSTLKVQPAELEDSGVYFCASSQGQWETQYFGPGTRLLVL.

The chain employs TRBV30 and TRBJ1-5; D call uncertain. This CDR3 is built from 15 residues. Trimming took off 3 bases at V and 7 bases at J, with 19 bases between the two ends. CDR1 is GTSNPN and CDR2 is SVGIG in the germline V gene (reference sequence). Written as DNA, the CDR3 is TGTGCCTGGAGGCTTCCAGGTCCGCGGGGACAGCCCCAGCATTTT. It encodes CAWRLPGPRGQPQHF.

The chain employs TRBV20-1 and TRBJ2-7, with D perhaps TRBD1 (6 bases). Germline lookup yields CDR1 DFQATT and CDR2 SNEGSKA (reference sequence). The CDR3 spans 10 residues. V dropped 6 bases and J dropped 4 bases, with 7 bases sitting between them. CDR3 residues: CSADRYEQYF. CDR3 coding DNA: TGCAGTGCCGACAGGTACGAGCAGTACTTC.

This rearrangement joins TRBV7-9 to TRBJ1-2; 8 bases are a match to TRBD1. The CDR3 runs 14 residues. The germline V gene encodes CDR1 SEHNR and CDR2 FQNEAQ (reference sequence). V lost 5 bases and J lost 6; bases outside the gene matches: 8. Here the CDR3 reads CASSGGQVLDGYTF. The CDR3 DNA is TGTGCCAGCAGCGGGGGACAGGTGCTTGATGGCTACACCTTC.